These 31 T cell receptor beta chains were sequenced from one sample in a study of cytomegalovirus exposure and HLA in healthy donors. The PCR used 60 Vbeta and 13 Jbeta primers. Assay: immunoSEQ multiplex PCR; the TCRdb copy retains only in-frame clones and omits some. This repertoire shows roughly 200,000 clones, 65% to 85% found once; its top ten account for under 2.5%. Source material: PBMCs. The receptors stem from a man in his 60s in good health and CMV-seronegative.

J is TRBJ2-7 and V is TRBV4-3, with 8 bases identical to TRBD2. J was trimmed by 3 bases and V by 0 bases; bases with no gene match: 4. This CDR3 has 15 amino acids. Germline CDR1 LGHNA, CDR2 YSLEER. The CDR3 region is CASSQEASGYYEQYF. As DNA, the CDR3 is TGCGCCAGCAGCCAAGAGGCTAGCGGGTACTACGAGCAGTACTTC.

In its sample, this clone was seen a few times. Written as DNA, the CDR3 is TGCGCCAGCAGCTTGAGAAAAGGAGCGGGGGGCGGAGAGACCCAGTACTTC. It is translated as CASSLRKGAGGGETQYF. This sequence joins TRBV5-1 and TRBJ2-5; the match to TRBD2 covers 9 bases. J was trimmed by 4 bases and V by 1 base; bases with no gene match: 11. CDR3 size: 17 residues. CDR1 is SGHRS, CDR2 YFSETQ, per germline. The complete variable domain, with remaining parts taken from reference TRBV5-1 and TRBJ2-5, reads KAGVTQTPRYLIKTRGQQVTLSCSPISGHRSVSWYQQTPGQGLQFLFEYFSETQRNKGNFPGRFSGRQFSNSRSEMNVSTLELGDSALYLCASSLRKGAGGGETQYFGPGTRLLVL.

In nucleotides, the CDR3 is TGTGCCACCCGGAGGGAGGCGTCCTACGAGCAGTACTTC. It yields the protein CATRREASYEQYF. The chain employs TRBV7-9 and TRBJ2-7, with a tentative D call TRBD2 (6 bases). This CDR3 is 13 amino acids long. Germline CDR1 is SEHNR and CDR2 is FQNEAQ (reference sequence). The germline V and J ends were trimmed by 10 bases and 1 base, with 14 bases remaining between them.

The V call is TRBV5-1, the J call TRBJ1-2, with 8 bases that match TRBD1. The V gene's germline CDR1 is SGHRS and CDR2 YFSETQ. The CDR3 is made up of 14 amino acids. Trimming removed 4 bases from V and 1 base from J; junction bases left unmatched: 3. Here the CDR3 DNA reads TGCGCCAGCAGCCCTGACAGGGGTAACTATGGCTACACCTTC. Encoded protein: CASSPDRGNYGYTF.

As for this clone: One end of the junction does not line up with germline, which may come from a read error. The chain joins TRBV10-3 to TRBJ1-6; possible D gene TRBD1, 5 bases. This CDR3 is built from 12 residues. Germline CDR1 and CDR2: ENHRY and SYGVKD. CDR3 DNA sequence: TGTGCCCGTTGGGGGGATAATTCACCCCTCAACTTT. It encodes CARWGDNSPLNF.

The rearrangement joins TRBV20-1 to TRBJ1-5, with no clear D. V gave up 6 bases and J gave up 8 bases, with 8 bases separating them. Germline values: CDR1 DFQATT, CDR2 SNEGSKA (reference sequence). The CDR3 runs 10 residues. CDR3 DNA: TGCAGTGCAGAGGGAAAGCCCCAGCATTTT. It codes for CSAEGKPQHF.

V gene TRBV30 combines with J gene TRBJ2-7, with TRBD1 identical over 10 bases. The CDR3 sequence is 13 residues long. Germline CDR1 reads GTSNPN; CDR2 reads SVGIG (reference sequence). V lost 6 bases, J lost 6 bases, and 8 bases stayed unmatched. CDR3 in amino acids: CACSGTGEAEQYF. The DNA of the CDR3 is TGTGCCTGCTCCGGGACAGGGGAGGCCGAGCAGTACTTC.

CDR3 sequence reads: CASSASQGWEQYF. In nucleotides, the CDR3 is TGTGCCAGCAGCGCCTCGCAGGGGTGGGAGCAGTACTTC. V gene TRBV5-4 combines with J gene TRBJ2-7; the D gene is possibly TRBD1 (6 bases). The CDR3 has 13 amino acids. Deletions cut 4 bases from V and 7 bases from J, with 15 bases between. From germline, CDR1 is SGHNT and CDR2 YYREEE (reference sequence).

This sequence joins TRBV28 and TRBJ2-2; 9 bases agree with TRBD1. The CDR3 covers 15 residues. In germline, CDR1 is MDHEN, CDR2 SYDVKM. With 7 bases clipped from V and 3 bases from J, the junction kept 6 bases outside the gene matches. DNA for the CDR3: TGTGCCAGCACCACGGACAGGGGCCACACCGGGGAGCTGTTTTTT. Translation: CASTTDRGHTGELFF.

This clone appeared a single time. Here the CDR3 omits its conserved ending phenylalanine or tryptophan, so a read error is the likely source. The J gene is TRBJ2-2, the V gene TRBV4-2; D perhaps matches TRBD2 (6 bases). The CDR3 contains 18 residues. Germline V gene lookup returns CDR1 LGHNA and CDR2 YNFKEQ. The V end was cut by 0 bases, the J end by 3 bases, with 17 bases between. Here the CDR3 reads CASSQEFQAQRDTGELFS. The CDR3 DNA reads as TGTGCCAGCAGCCAAGAGTTTCAGGCCCAGCGGGACACCGGGGAGCTGTTTTCT.

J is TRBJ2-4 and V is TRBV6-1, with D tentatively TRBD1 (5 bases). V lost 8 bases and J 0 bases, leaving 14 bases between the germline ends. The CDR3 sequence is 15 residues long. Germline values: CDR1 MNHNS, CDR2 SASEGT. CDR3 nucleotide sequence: TGTGCCAGCTCTATCGACAGACTAGCCAAAAACATTCAGTACTTC. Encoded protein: CASSIDRLAKNIQYF.

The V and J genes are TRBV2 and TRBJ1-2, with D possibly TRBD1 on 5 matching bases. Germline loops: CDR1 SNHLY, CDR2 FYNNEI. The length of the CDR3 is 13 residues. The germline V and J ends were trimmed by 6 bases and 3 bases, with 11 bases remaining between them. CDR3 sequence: CASSGGEDYGYTF. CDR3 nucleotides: TGTGCCAGCAGCGGAGGGGAGGACTATGGCTACACCTTC.

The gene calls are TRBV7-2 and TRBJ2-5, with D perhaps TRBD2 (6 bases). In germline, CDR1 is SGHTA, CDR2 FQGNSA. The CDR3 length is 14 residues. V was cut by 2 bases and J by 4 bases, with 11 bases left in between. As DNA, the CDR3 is TGTGCCAGCAGCTTAAACGGGAGAGGAGAGACCCAGTACTTC. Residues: CASSLNGRGETQYF. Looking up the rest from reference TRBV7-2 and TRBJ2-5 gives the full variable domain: GAGVSQSPSNKVTEKGKDVELRCDPISGHTALYWYRQSLGQGLEFLIYFQGNSAPDKSGLPSDRFSAERTGGSVSTLTIQRTQQEDSAVYLCASSLNGRGETQYFGPGTRLLVL.

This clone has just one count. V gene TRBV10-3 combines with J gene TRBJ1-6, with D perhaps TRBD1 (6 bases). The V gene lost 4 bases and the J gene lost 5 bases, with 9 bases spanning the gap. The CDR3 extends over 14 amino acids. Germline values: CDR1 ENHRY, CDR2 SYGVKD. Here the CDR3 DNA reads TGTGCCATCAGTGGGGACATTAATAATTCACCCCTCCACTTT. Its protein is CAISGDINNSPLHF.

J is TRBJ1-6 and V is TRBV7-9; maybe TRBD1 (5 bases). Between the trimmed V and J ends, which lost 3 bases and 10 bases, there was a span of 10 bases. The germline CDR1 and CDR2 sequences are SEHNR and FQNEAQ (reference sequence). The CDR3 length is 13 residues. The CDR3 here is CASSLGLQSPLHF. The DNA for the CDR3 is TGTGCCAGCAGCTTGGGACTGCAATCACCCCTCCACTTT.

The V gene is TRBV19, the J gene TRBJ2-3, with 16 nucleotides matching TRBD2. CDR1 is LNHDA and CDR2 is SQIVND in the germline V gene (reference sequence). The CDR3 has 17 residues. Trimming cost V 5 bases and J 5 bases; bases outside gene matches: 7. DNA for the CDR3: TGTGCCAGTAGTCCCGGGACTAGCGGGAGGGCGAAAGATACGCAGTATTTT. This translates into CASSPGTSGRAKDTQYF.

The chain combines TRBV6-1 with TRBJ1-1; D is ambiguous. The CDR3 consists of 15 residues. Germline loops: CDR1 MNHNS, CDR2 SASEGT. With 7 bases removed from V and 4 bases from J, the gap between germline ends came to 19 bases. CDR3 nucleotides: TGTGCCAGCACCGAGACACAGTCCCGGGGCACTGAAGCTTTCTTT. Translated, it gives CASTETQSRGTEAFF.

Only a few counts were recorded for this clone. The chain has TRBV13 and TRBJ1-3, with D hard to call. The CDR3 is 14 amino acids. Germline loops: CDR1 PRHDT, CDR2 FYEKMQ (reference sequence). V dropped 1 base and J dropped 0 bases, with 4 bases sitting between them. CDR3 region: CASSLVRSGNTIYF. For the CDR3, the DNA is TGTGCCAGCAGCTTAGTCCGCTCTGGAAACACCATATATTTT. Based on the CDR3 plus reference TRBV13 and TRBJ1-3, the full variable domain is AAGVIQSPRHLIKEKRETATLKCYPIPRHDTVYWYQQGPGQDPQFLISFYEKMQSDKGSIPDRFSAQQFSDYHSELNMSSLELGDSALYFCASSLVRSGNTIYFGEGSWLTVV.

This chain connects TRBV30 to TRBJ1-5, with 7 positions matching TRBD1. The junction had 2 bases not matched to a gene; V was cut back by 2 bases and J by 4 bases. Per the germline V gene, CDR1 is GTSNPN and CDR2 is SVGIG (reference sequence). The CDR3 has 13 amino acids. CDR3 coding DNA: TGTGCCTGGAGTCAGACAGGGAATCAGCCCCAGCATTTT. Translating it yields CAWSQTGNQPQHF. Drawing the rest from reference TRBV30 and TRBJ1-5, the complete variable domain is SQTIHQWPATLVQPVGSPLSLECTVEGTSNPNLYWYRQAAGRGLQLLFYSVGIGQISSEVPQNLSASRPQDRQFILSSKKLLLSDSGFYLCAWSQTGNQPQHFGDGTRLSIL.

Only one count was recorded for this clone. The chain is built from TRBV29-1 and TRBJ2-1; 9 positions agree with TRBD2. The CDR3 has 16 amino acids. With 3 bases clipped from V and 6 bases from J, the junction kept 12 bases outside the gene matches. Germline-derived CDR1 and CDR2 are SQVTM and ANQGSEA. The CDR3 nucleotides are TGCAGCGTTGAGGCAATTAGCGGGAGTAGGCCCAATGAGCAGTTCTTC. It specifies CSVEAISGSRPNEQFF.

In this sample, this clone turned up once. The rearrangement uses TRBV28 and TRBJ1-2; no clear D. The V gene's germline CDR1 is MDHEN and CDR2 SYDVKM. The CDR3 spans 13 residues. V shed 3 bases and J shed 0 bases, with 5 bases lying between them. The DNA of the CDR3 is TGTGCCAGCAGTTTGCAGGCTAACTATGGCTACACCTTC. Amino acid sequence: CASSLQANYGYTF.

CDR3 sequence reads: CASRSGHSPNSPLHF. The CDR3 DNA sequence: TGTGCCAGCCGATCAGGGCATTCCCCCAATTCACCCCTCCACTTT. The J gene is TRBJ1-6, the V gene TRBV6-1; tentative D call: TRBD1 (5 bases). CDR3 length equals 15 residues. V gave up 8 bases and J gave up 7 bases, with 18 bases separating them. Germline CDR1 MNHNS, CDR2 SASEGT.

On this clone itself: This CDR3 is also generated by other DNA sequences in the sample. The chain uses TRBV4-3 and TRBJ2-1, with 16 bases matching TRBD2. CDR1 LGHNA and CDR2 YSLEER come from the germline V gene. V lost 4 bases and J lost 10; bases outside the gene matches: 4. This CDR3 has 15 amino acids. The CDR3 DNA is TGCGCCAGCAGCCGCACGGGACTAGCGGGAGGGGAGCAGTTCTTC. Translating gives CASSRTGLAGGEQFF.

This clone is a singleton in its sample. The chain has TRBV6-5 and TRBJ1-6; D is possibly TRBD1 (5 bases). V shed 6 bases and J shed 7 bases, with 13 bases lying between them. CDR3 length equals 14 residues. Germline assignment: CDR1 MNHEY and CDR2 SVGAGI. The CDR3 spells CASRTRDSNSPLHF. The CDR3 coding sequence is TGTGCCAGCAGGACCCGGGACTCCAATTCACCCCTCCACTTT.

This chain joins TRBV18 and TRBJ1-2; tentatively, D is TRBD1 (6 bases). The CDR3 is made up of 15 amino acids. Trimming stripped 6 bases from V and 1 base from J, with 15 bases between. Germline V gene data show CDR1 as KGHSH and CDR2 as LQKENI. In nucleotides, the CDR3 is TGTGCCAGCTCGAAGGGGGAGCGTTTTAACTATGGCTACACCTTC. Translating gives CASSKGERFNYGYTF.

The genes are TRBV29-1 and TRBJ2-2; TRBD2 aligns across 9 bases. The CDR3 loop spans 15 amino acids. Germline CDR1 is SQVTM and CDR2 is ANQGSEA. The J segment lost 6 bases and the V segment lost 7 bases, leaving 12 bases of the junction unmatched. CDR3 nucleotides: TGCAGCGCTCGCATAGCGGGAGTATCTGCCGGGGAGCTGTTTTTT. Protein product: CSARIAGVSAGELFF.

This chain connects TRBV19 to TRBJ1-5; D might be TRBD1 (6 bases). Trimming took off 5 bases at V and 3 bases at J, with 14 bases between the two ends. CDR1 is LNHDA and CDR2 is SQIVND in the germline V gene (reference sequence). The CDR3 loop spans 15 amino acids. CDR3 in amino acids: CASSGAGDVNQPQHF. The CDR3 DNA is TGTGCCAGTAGTGGGGCAGGGGACGTCAATCAGCCCCAGCATTTT.

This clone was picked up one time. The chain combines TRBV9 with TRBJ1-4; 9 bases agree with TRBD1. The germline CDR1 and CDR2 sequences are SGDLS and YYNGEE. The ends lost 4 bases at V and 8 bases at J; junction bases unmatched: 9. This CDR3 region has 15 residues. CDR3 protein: CASSPRTGEGEKLFF. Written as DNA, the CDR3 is TGTGCCAGCAGCCCTCGGACAGGGGAAGGGGAAAAACTGTTTTTT.

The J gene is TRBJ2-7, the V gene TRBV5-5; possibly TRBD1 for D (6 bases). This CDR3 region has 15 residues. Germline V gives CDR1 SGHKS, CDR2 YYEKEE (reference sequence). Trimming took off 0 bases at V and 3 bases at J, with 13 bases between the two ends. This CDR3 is CASSLGGGPFYEQYF. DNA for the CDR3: TGTGCCAGCAGCTTGGGAGGGGGACCTTTCTACGAGCAGTACTTC. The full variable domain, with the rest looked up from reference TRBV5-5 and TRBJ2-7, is DAGVTQSPTHLIKTRGQQVTLRCSPISGHKSVSWYQQVLGQGPQFIFQYYEKEERGRGNFPDRFSARQFPNYSSELNVNALLLGDSALYLCASSLGGGPFYEQYFGPGTRLTVT.

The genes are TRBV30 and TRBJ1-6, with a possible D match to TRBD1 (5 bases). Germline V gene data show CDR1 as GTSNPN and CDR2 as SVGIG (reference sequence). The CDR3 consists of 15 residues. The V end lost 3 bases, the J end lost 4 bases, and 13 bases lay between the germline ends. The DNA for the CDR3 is TGTGCCTGGAGAGCGAACGGGGGGTATAATTCACCCCTCCACTTT. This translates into CAWRANGGYNSPLHF. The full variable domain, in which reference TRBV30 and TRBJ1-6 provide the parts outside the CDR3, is SQTIHQWPATLVQPVGSPLSLECTVEGTSNPNLYWYRQAAGRGLQLLFYSVGIGQISSEVPQNLSASRPQDRQFILSSKKLLLSDSGFYLCAWRANGGYNSPLHFGNGTRLTVT.

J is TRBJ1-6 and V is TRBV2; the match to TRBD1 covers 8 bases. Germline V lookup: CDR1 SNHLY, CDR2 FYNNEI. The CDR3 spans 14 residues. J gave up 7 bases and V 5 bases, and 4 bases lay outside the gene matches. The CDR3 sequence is CASSRQGNNSPLHF. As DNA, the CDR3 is TGTGCCAGCAGTAGACAGGGGAACAATTCACCCCTCCACTTT.